This passage covers 15 T cell receptor beta chains from one sample sequenced in a study of blood T cell repertoires in COVID-19. Only in-frame clones appear in the TCRdb table, and some are missing; sequencing was by immunoSEQ multiplex PCR. The sample comprises tens of thousands of clones, around 80% of which are singletons, and more than 10% rests with the top ten. Material: peripheral blood. The receptors shown here come from a man older than 75 with acute or convalescent COVID-19.

The chain employs TRBV3-1 (or the pseudogene TRBV3-2) and TRBJ1-1; tentative D call: TRBD1 (6 bases). V was pared by 4 bases and J by 0 bases, with 9 bases between. Germline lookup yields CDR1 LGHDT and CDR2 YNNKEL (reference sequence). The CDR3 has 14 amino acids. This CDR3 reads CASSRNRVNTEAFF. DNA of the CDR3: TGTGCCAGCAGCCGGAACAGGGTGAACACTGAAGCTTTCTTT.

The V gene is TRBV5-4, the J gene TRBJ1-4; 10 bases agree with TRBD1. The CDR3 covers 18 residues. The junction had 12 bases not matched to a gene; V was cut back by 4 bases and J by 3 bases. Germline CDR1 SGHNT, CDR2 YYREEE (reference sequence). In DNA form, the CDR3 reads TGTGCCAGCAGCCCCCCGGGACAGGGGAGGAGGGCTAATGAAAAACTGTTTTTT. Encoded protein: CASSPPGQGRRANEKLFF.

This rearrangement joins TRBV19 to TRBJ2-1, with 7 bases lining up with TRBD2. V lost 4 bases to trimming and J lost 3 bases; unmatched junction nucleotides: 6. The CDR3 sequence is 15 residues long. Germline lookup yields CDR1 LNHDA and CDR2 SQIVND (reference sequence). The CDR3 loop reads CASSKKRGDYNEQFF. DNA for the CDR3: TGTGCCAGTAGTAAGAAGCGGGGAGACTACAATGAGCAGTTCTTC. Supplemented by reference TRBV19 and TRBJ2-1, the full variable domain reads DGGITQSPKYLFRKEGQNVTLSCEQNLNHDAMYWYRQDPGQGLRLIYYSQIVNDFQKGDIAEGYSVSREKKESFPLTVTSAQKNPTAFYLCASSKKRGDYNEQFFGPGTRLTVL.

This clone was seen a handful of times. The chain joins TRBV19 to TRBJ2-3, with 8 bases identical to TRBD1. The CDR3 is made up of 15 amino acids. Germline V lookup: CDR1 LNHDA, CDR2 SQIVND (reference sequence). J lost 4 bases, V lost 3 bases, and 6 bases had no gene match. The CDR3 bases are TGTGCCAGTAGTATTGGGACAGGTAGATCAGATACGCAGTATTTT. It encodes CASSIGTGRSDTQYF.

V usage is TRBV12-3 or TRBV12-4 and J usage is TRBJ1-5; maybe TRBD1 (5 bases). The CDR3 is 12 amino acids. Trimming took 7 bases from V and 4 from J, leaving 8 bases between them. The CDR3 nucleotides are TGTGCCAGCATGACAGAAAATCAGCCCCAGCATTTT. Its translation: CASMTENQPQHF.

The chain couples TRBV5-8 to TRBJ2-6; D possibly corresponds to TRBD1 (5 bases). The ends were cut back, 3 bases at V and 0 bases at J, with 16 bases in the middle. This CDR3 has 18 amino acids. Germline V CDR1 and CDR2: SGHTS, YDEGEE. The DNA of the CDR3 is TGTGCCAGCAGCTCCCGACAGACCGCCTTCTCTGGGGCCAACGTCCTGACTTTC. Translated: CASSSRQTAFSGANVLTF.

The chain recombines TRBV4-2 with TRBJ1-6; 7 nucleotides align to TRBD1. Germline CDR1 reads LGHNA; CDR2 reads YNFKEQ. This CDR3 has 21 amino acids. V dropped 0 bases and J dropped 6; count of bases not matched to a gene: 20. As DNA, the CDR3 is TGTGCCAGCAGCCAAGACCGCCCTGGGCTATACAGGGGAAATTCTAATTCACCCCTCCACTTT. This gives the protein CASSQDRPGLYRGNSNSPLHF.

CDR3 loop: CASSPSTGANTEAFF. The CDR3, as DNA: TGTGCCAGCAGCCCGAGCACAGGGGCGAACACTGAAGCTTTCTTT. The chain links TRBV9 to TRBJ1-1; 7 bases align to TRBD1. The germline CDR1 and CDR2 sequences are SGDLS and YYNGEE. J gave up 1 base and V 4 bases, and 7 bases lay outside the gene matches. The CDR3 contains 15 residues. Full variable domain (remainder filled in from reference TRBV9 and TRBJ1-1): DSGVTQTPKHLITATGQRVTLRCSPRSGDLSVYWYQQSLDQGLQFLIQYYNGEERAKGNILERFSAQQFPDLHSELNLSSLELGDSALYFCASSPSTGANTEAFFGQGTRLTVV.

The chain employs TRBV10-2 and TRBJ1-2; TRBD1 aligns across 8 bases. The J segment lost 6 bases and the V segment lost 2 bases, leaving 8 bases of the junction unmatched. The CDR3 totals 15 residues. Germline assignment: CDR1 WSHSY and CDR2 SAAADI. The CDR3 reads CASSESPGGLDGYTF. The CDR3 nucleotides read TGCGCCAGCAGTGAGAGCCCAGGGGGCCTCGATGGCTACACCTTC.

This CDR3 reads CASSVSQQYQETQYF. The CDR3 region has the DNA TGTGCCAGCAGCGTTTCACAGCAGTACCAAGAGACCCAGTACTTC. The rearrangement joins TRBV9 to TRBJ2-5; D call uncertain. V was clipped by 2 bases and J by 0 bases, with 11 bases between them. The CDR3 has 15 residues. CDR1 is SGDLS, CDR2 YYNGEE, per germline.

The CDR3: CASRFGLAGYEQFF. CDR3 nucleotide sequence: TGCGCCAGCAGATTCGGACTAGCCGGCTATGAGCAGTTCTTC. The chain is built from TRBV10-2 and TRBJ2-1, with 8 bases fitting TRBD2. The CDR3 extends over 14 amino acids. The junction had 9 bases not matched to a gene; V was cut back by 6 bases and J by 8 bases. The germline V gene encodes CDR1 WSHSY and CDR2 SAAADI.

The rearrangement links TRBV27 to TRBJ2-1; TRBD1 matches at 7 bases. CDR3 length: 14 amino acids. The ends lost 6 bases at V and 8 bases at J; junction bases unmatched: 10. Germline-derived CDR1 and CDR2 are MNHEY and SMNVEV (reference sequence). CDR3 loop: CASRRGPTFDEQFF. The CDR3 bases are TGTGCCAGCAGAAGGGGGCCGACATTTGATGAGCAGTTCTTC.

This clone was observed many times. V usage is TRBV11-2 and J usage is TRBJ2-7; 8 nucleotides match TRBD1. J gave up 0 bases and V 5 bases, and 3 bases lay outside the gene matches. CDR3 length equals 14 residues. The germline CDR1 and CDR2 sequences are SGHAT and FQNNGV. The chain's CDR3 is CASSPQGASYEQYF. The DNA of the CDR3 is TGTGCCAGCAGCCCGCAGGGGGCCTCCTACGAGCAGTACTTC.

The rearrangement joins TRBV28 to TRBJ1-2; 8 nucleotides match TRBD1. The CDR3 has 13 amino acids. Germline V gene data show CDR1 as MDHEN and CDR2 as SYDVKM. V was pared by 10 bases and J by 1 base, with 5 bases of the junction left unmatched. The CDR3 region is CAIKQGDNYGYTF. The DNA of the CDR3 is TGTGCCATAAAACAGGGGGATAACTATGGCTACACCTTC.

The rearrangement links TRBV10-1 to TRBJ2-2; D perhaps matches TRBD1 (5 bases). Germline V gene sequence: CDR1 WNHNN, CDR2 SYGVQD (reference sequence). Trimming shortened V by 5 bases and J by 8 bases, and 12 bases separated the two germline ends. The CDR3 is made up of 13 amino acids. The CDR3 reads CASSQQVTGELFF. CDR3 sequence (DNA): TGCGCCAGCAGTCAACAGGTGACGGGGGAGCTGTTTTTT.